The 32 T cell receptor beta chains reported below all come from one sample, sequenced in a study of identical twins. TCRdb passed the 5' RACE reads through MiXCR, listing each CDR3 protein once. The table shows about 660,000 distinct CDR3 sequences, with under 9% occurring only once. A further study also used this sample, focusing on yellow fever vaccine responses in identical twins.

The sample comprised PBMCs. These TCRs come from a woman in her late teens or twenties in good health.

This clonotype was found many times. The chain has TRBV7-9 and TRBJ2-7, with unresolved D. The germline CDR1 and CDR2 sequences are SEHNR and FQNEAQ (reference sequence). Deletions cut 0 bases from V and 3 bases from J, with 6 bases between. The CDR3 is 13 amino acids. Here the CDR3 reads CASSLATLYEQYF. The DNA for the CDR3 is TGTGCCAGCAGCTTAGCTACCCTCTACGAGCAGTACTTC.

This clonotype was counted only a few times. The rearrangement joins TRBV10-3 to TRBJ2-1; perhaps TRBD2 as D (6 bases). The ends were cut back, 2 bases at V and 5 bases at J, with 19 bases in the middle. Germline CDR1 is ENHRY and CDR2 is SYGVKD. CDR3 size: 17 residues. DNA for the CDR3: TGTGCCATCAGTGAGACGGGGGACCTAAGGGAGAACAATGAGCAGTTCTTC. Its translation: CAISETGDLRENNEQFF.

At least ten counts were recorded for this clonotype. The genes are TRBV6-5 and TRBJ1-6; D is uncertain. CDR1 and CDR2 (germline): MNHEY, SVGAGI. This CDR3 is 18 amino acids long. V lost 2 bases, J lost 5 bases, and 19 bases lay in between. CDR3 sequence: CASSYRTPGGYDNSPLHF. Written as DNA, the CDR3 is TGTGCCAGCAGTTACCGGACCCCTGGCGGGTACGATAATTCACCCCTCCACTTT.

A remark on this clonotype: A junction boundary mismatches the germline segment, possibly from a read error. This chain joins TRBV4-1 and TRBJ1-4; no definite D call. Germline V CDR1 and CDR2: MGHRA, YSYEKL. This CDR3 has 13 amino acids. The CDR3 DNA follows: TGCGCCAGCAGCCAAGATTCCGGGGAAAAACTGTCTTTT. Amino acid sequence: CASSQDSGEKLSF.

This clonotype was counted between two and nine times. The rearrangement uses TRBV4-3 and TRBJ1-2; the D is unclear. The V and J ends lost 0 bases and 5 bases respectively, with 10 bases between them. This CDR3 region has 14 residues. Germline lookup yields CDR1 LGHNA and CDR2 YSLEER. The CDR3 region has the DNA TGCGCCAGCAGCCAAGATTATCGGAGTTATGGCTACACCTTC. Protein: CASSQDYRSYGYTF.

About this clonotype itself: Possible read error: a much larger clone is one base away. The chain employs TRBV27 and TRBJ2-2, with D possibly matching TRBD1 (6 bases). Germline-derived CDR1 and CDR2 are MNHEY and SMNVEV (reference sequence). The CDR3 contains 14 residues. The CDR3 protein is CASSFLGHTGKLFF. CDR3 bases: TGTGCCAGCAGTTTCCTGGGACACACCGGGAAGCTGTTTTTT.

The chain employs TRBV4-3 and TRBJ2-7; possibly TRBD2 for D (5 bases). The V end lost 5 bases, the J end lost 4 bases, and 15 bases lay between the germline ends. The CDR3 loop spans 14 amino acids. CDR1 is LGHNA, CDR2 YSLEER, per germline. CDR3 amino acids: CASSVGVIGYEQYF. The CDR3 DNA reads as TGCGCCAGCAGCGTCGGGGTGATCGGGTACGAGCAGTACTTC.

V is TRBV24-1 and J is TRBJ2-7; TRBD1 is a possible D gene (6 bases). The V end lost 0 bases, the J end lost 3 bases, and 11 bases lay between the germline ends. Germline CDR1 is KGHDR and CDR2 is SFDVKD. The CDR3 consists of 15 residues. The CDR3 spells CATSDLPDRSYEQYF. Written as DNA, the CDR3 is TGTGCCACCAGTGATTTGCCGGACAGAAGCTACGAGCAGTACTTC.

The gene calls are TRBV7-2 and TRBJ2-1, with unresolved D. The CDR3 runs to 14 residues. The V gene lost 4 bases and the J gene lost 9 bases, with 16 bases spanning the gap. Germline V gives CDR1 SGHTA, CDR2 FQGNSA. CDR3 sequence: CASSSVLWVVEQFF. The CDR3 coding sequence is TGTGCCAGCAGCTCCGTACTATGGGTGGTTGAGCAGTTCTTC.

In this sample, this clonotype turned up a few times. This chain links TRBV6-1 with TRBJ2-7; tentatively, D is TRBD2 (6 bases). CDR1 is MNHNS, CDR2 SASEGT, per germline. The CDR3 length is 14 residues. Trimming removed 7 bases from V and 3 bases from J, with 16 bases in between. The CDR3 spells CASTWGGLGYEQYF. The DNA for the CDR3 is TGTGCCAGCACCTGGGGAGGTCTAGGCTACGAGCAGTACTTC.

The chain joins TRBV2 to TRBJ1-2; tentatively, D is TRBD1 (5 bases). Trimming removed 5 bases from V and 3 bases from J, with 22 bases in between. The CDR3 totals 17 residues. CDR1 is SNHLY and CDR2 is FYNNEI in the germline V gene. CDR3 sequence reads: CASSTSGVGPPDYGYTF. In DNA form, the CDR3 reads TGTGCCAGCAGTACCTCCGGAGTGGGACCTCCAGACTATGGCTACACCTTC.

The sample holds a few counts of this clonotype. V is TRBV28 and J is TRBJ2-7, with 8 bases aligning to TRBD2. The length of the CDR3 is 13 residues. CDR1 is MDHEN and CDR2 is SYDVKM in the germline V gene. The junction had 6 bases not matched to a gene; V was cut back by 5 bases and J by 6 bases. CDR3 in DNA: TGTGCCAGCAGTCTAGCGGGCCATAGCGAGCAGTACTTC. Its protein product is CASSLAGHSEQYF.

The chain links TRBV20-1 to TRBJ2-2; 16 positions agree with TRBD2. Germline values: CDR1 DFQATT, CDR2 SNEGSKA (reference sequence). The CDR3 length is 17 residues. After removal of 4 bases from V and 7 bases from J, the junction contained 9 bases not matched to a gene. The CDR3 DNA follows: TGCAGTGCTAAGAGAACCGGGACTAGCGGGAGGGACGGGGAGCTGTTTTTT. Protein sequence: CSAKRTGTSGRDGELFF.

In this sample, this clonotype turned up a few times. J is TRBJ2-7 and V is TRBV30; a possible D gene is TRBD1 (5 bases). The CDR3 is 13 residues long. V was pared by 0 bases and J by 2 bases, with 8 bases between. In germline, CDR1 is GTSNPN, CDR2 SVGIG (reference sequence). The CDR3 spells CAWSVDSTYEQYF. CDR3 sequence (DNA): TGTGCCTGGAGTGTAGACAGTACCTACGAGCAGTACTTC.

The V call is TRBV24-1, the J call TRBJ1-2; no clear D. The V gene lost 1 base and the J gene lost 4 bases, with 9 bases spanning the gap. CDR1 and CDR2 from the germline V gene are KGHDR and SFDVKD. The CDR3 has 14 amino acids. CDR3 region: CATSDLWGIYGYTF. Here the CDR3 DNA reads TGTGCCACCAGTGATTTATGGGGAATCTATGGCTACACCTTC.

The J gene is TRBJ2-2, the V gene TRBV2, with D perhaps matching TRBD1 (5 bases). Germline-derived CDR1 and CDR2 are SNHLY and FYNNEI. V lost 6 bases and J lost 1, with 6 bases in between. The CDR3 has 13 amino acids. Here the CDR3 reads CASRGQNTGELFF. The CDR3 bases are TGTGCCAGCAGGGGGCAGAACACCGGGGAGCTGTTTTTT.

This clonotype was counted ten times or more. At one end, the junction sequence differs from germline, possibly due to a read error. The chain is built from TRBV12-3 or TRBV12-4 and TRBJ2-2; 12 bases line up with TRBD2. The CDR3 totals 15 residues. Here the CDR3 reads CASSLAGGGPGELFF. CDR3 bases: TGTGCCAGCAGTCTAGCGGGAGGGGGTCCCGGGGAGCTGTTTTTT.

The chain couples TRBV29-1 to TRBJ2-1; TRBD2 matches 14 bases. CDR3 length equals 13 residues. V shed 8 bases and J 7 bases; nucleotides not matched to a gene: 4. Looked up from germline, CDR1 is SQVTM and CDR2 is ANQGSEA. The CDR3 loop reads CSLGTSGGNEQFF. The DNA of the CDR3 is TGCAGCCTGGGGACTAGCGGGGGTAATGAGCAGTTCTTC.

The genes are TRBV7-2 and TRBJ1-2; possibly TRBD1 for D (5 bases). Germline V gene data show CDR1 as SGHTA and CDR2 as FQGNSA. Trimming left V 2 bases short and J 3 bases short, with 13 bases between. This CDR3 has 15 amino acids. CDR3: CASSLQQAYDYGYTF. The CDR3 coding sequence is TGTGCCAGCAGCTTACAACAGGCTTACGACTATGGCTACACCTTC.

The J gene is TRBJ2-1, the V gene TRBV11-1; D is uncertain. The CDR3 has 17 residues. Germline CDR1 reads SGHAT; CDR2 reads FQDESV (reference sequence). The V and J ends lost 0 bases and 0 bases respectively, with 12 bases between them. CDR3 bases: TGTGCCAGCAGCTTAGCTAGGCTGGTTAGCTCCTACAATGAGCAGTTCTTC. As protein: CASSLARLVSSYNEQFF.

J is TRBJ2-3 and V is TRBV12-3 or TRBV12-4; D may be TRBD2 (6 bases). Trimming stripped 7 bases from V and 5 bases from J, with 19 bases between. The CDR3 has 15 residues. The CDR3 is CASTQAGLTIDTQYF. The CDR3 bases are TGTGCCAGCACCCAAGCGGGTTTGACCATAGATACGCAGTATTTT.

This clonotype occurred a few times. The chain is built from TRBV6-8 and TRBJ1-5; no clear D gene. Germline assignment: CDR1 MNHGY and CDR2 SAAAGT. This CDR3 contains 11 residues. Trimming shortened V by 5 bases and J by 11 bases, and 10 bases separated the two germline ends. CDR3 protein: CASSRVPAQHF. Here the CDR3 DNA reads TGTGCCAGCAGTCGGGTTCCGGCCCAGCATTTT.

The table lists this clonotype with a few counts. The chain joins TRBV14 to TRBJ2-7, with TRBD2 matching over 12 bases. Germline trimming cut 4 bases from V and 2 bases from J; bases unmatched to any gene: 3. CDR1 is SGHDN, CDR2 FVKESK, per germline. The CDR3 contains 15 residues. The CDR3 nucleotides are TGTGCCAGCAGCCCGTGGACTAGCGGGGCCTACGAGCAGTACTTC. As protein: CASSPWTSGAYEQYF. Full variable domain (missing parts from reference TRBV14 and TRBJ2-7): EAGVTQFPSHSVIEKGQTVTLRCDPISGHDNLYWYRRVMGKEIKFLLHFVKESKQDESGMPNNRFLAERTGGTYSTLKVQPAELEDSGVYFCASSPWTSGAYEQYFGPGTRLTVT.

This clonotype was found a few times. The chain links TRBV20-1 to TRBJ2-1; the D gene is possibly TRBD2 (5 bases). The CDR3 has 15 residues. Looked up from germline, CDR1 is DFQATT and CDR2 is SNEGSKA (reference sequence). Trimming cost V 4 bases and J 4 bases, with 17 bases left between them. Written as DNA, the CDR3 is TGCAGTGCTAAGGCGGACTTTAGTGGTTACAATGAGCAGTTCTTC. Its protein product is CSAKADFSGYNEQFF.

This clonotype was observed a few times. The chain combines TRBV27 with TRBJ1-3, with D tentatively TRBD1 (5 bases). CDR1 is MNHEY, CDR2 SMNVEV, per germline (reference sequence). The CDR3 spans 15 residues. V lost 5 bases to trimming and J lost 7 bases, with 18 bases between them. CDR3 region: CASSPGGGPLNTIYF. DNA for the CDR3: TGTGCCAGCAGTCCCGGCGGGGGACCTCTGAACACCATATATTTT.

The chain couples TRBV6-1 to TRBJ1-2; TRBD1 aligns across 8 bases. The V segment lost 8 bases and the J segment 8 bases; nucleotides outside the gene matches: 13. Germline lookup yields CDR1 MNHNS and CDR2 SASEGT. The CDR3 totals 14 residues. The CDR3 DNA follows: TGTGCCAGCCACGACGCTGCAGGGGGCGGGGGCTACACCTTC. It is translated as CASHDAAGGGGYTF.

This clonotype came up many times. The chain recombines TRBV29-1 with TRBJ1-1; D gene ambiguous. The CDR3 consists of 13 residues. Germline V gives CDR1 SQVTM, CDR2 ANQGSEA. Trimming stripped 3 bases from V and 0 bases from J, with 8 bases between. The chain's CDR3 is CSVDSVVNTEAFF. The CDR3 DNA is TGCAGCGTTGATTCGGTGGTGAACACTGAAGCTTTCTTT.

Ten or more counts support this clonotype. The chain combines TRBV12-3 or TRBV12-4 with TRBJ1-6; no reliable D call. The V and J ends lost 5 bases and 7 bases respectively, with 9 bases between them. This CDR3 comprises 13 residues. The DNA for the CDR3 is TGTGCCAGCAGTGCGACGGCCAATTCACCCCTCCACTTT. Residues: CASSATANSPLHF.

The chain recombines TRBV9 with TRBJ1-6, with 8 bases that match TRBD1. Germline loops: CDR1 SGDLS, CDR2 YYNGEE. This CDR3 is built from 15 residues. Trimming removed 0 bases from V and 10 bases from J; junction bases left unmatched: 6. This CDR3 is CASSVEDRERSPLHF. Written as DNA, the CDR3 is TGTGCCAGCAGCGTAGAGGACAGGGAACGGTCACCCCTCCACTTT.

The chain carries TRBV5-1 and TRBJ2-3; TRBD1 agrees at 12 bases. V trimming: 5 bases; J trimming: 4 bases; junction bases outside the gene matches: 11. The CDR3 is 17 residues long. Germline CDR1 is SGHRS and CDR2 is YFSETQ. The CDR3 nucleotides are TGCGCCAGCAGTTATGCCGGGACAGGGGGCAAGGCAGATACGCAGTATTTT. Translation: CASSYAGTGGKADTQYF.

The chain uses TRBV29-1 and TRBJ2-1, with 7 bases aligning to TRBD1. The CDR3 length is 13 residues. Germline-derived CDR1 and CDR2 are SQVTM and ANQGSEA. After removal of 0 bases from V and 10 bases from J, the junction contained 6 bases not matched to a gene. The CDR3 sequence: CSVEDRTGAEQFF. In DNA form, the CDR3 reads TGCAGCGTTGAAGATAGAACAGGGGCCGAGCAGTTCTTC.

The chain combines TRBV28 with TRBJ2-5, with a possible D match to TRBD2 (6 bases). This CDR3 has 17 residues. CDR1 and CDR2 from the germline V gene are MDHEN and SYDVKM. The ends were cut back, 6 bases at V and 2 bases at J, with 22 bases in the middle. The CDR3 is CASSDGFGSGEQETQYF. The CDR3 nucleotides read TGTGCCAGCAGCGATGGTTTTGGTAGCGGTGAACAAGAGACCCAGTACTTC.